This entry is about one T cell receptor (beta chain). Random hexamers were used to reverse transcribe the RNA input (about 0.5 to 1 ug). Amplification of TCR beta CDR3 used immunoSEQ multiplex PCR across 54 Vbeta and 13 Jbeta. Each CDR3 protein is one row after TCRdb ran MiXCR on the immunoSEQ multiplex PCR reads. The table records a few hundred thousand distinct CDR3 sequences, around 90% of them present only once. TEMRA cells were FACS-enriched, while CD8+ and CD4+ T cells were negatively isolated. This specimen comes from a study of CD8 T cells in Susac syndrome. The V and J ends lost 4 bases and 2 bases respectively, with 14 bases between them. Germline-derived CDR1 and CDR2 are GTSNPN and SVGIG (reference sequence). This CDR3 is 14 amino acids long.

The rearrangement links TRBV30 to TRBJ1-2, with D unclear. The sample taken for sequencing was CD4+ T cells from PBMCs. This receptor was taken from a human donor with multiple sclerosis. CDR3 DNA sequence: TGTGCCTGGAAAAACAGAAGCCCAAACTATGGCTACACCTTC. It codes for CAWKNRSPNYGYTF.